Listed here are 9 T cell receptor beta chains from one sample, sequenced in a study of OX40 agonist ivuxolimab in advanced cancers. Sequenced by immunoSEQ multiplex PCR; TCRdb stores in-frame clones only, minus some. The sample has 40,000 or so clones, 65% to 90% seen once. Material: CD4+ or CD8+ T cells sorted from blood, obtained in a trial of the OX40 agonist ivuxolimab. All receptors come from an adult with an advanced solid tumor such as melanoma, head and neck, liver or kidney cancer.

The chain is built from TRBV10-3 and TRBJ1-4, with D possibly being TRBD1 (6 bases). Trimming stripped 3 bases from V and 5 bases from J, with 10 bases between. The CDR3 is made up of 14 amino acids. CDR1 is ENHRY, CDR2 SYGVKD, per germline. As DNA, the CDR3 is TGTGCCATCAGTGATGCCCAGGGGAATGAAAAACTGTTTTTT. Translating gives CAISDAQGNEKLFF.

V usage is TRBV7-9 and J usage is TRBJ1-1; no clear D gene. Germline CDR1 is SEHNR and CDR2 is FQNEAQ (reference sequence). V lost 5 bases, J lost 1 base, and 5 bases lay in between. CDR3 length: 12 residues. This CDR3 is CASSLKNTEAFF. In DNA form, the CDR3 reads TGTGCCAGCAGCCTTAAGAACACTGAAGCTTTCTTT.

The J gene is TRBJ1-1, the V gene TRBV19, with a possible D match to TRBD1 (5 bases). V was shortened by 8 bases and J by 4 bases, with 20 bases between the two germline ends. Per the germline V gene, CDR1 is LNHDA and CDR2 is SQIVND (reference sequence). The CDR3 is 15 residues long. CDR3 nucleotide sequence: TGTGCCAGTCAGAGTTGGGGGGGGATGAGCACTGAAGCTTTCTTT. Amino acids: CASQSWGGMSTEAFF. The whole variable domain, remainder taken from reference TRBV19 and TRBJ1-1, is DGGITQSPKYLFRKEGQNVTLSCEQNLNHDAMYWYRQDPGQGLRLIYYSQIVNDFQKGDIAEGYSVSREKKESFPLTVTSAQKNPTAFYLCASQSWGGMSTEAFFGQGTRLTVV.

The chain employs TRBV11-2 and TRBJ2-7, with D tentatively TRBD1 (8 bases). Deletions cut 3 bases from V and 4 bases from J, with 13 bases between. The CDR3 has 14 amino acids. The germline V gene has CDR1 SGHAT and CDR2 FQNNGV. CDR3 sequence reads: CASSFHRGGYEQYF. CDR3 in DNA: TGTGCCAGCAGCTTTCACAGGGGGGGTTACGAGCAGTACTTC.

V and J are TRBV6-1 and TRBJ1-4; the match to TRBD1 covers 7 bases. The CDR3 covers 14 residues. The V and J ends lost 7 bases and 8 bases, in that order; junction bases with no gene match: 10. Germline V gene sequence: CDR1 MNHNS, CDR2 SASEGT. In DNA form, the CDR3 reads TGTGCCAGCACCATGGGACAGCGAGACGAAAAACTGTTTTTT. Encoded protein: CASTMGQRDEKLFF.

CDR3 bases: TGTGCCTGGAGTGTGGACACCAATTCACCCCTCCACTTT. This codes for CAWSVDTNSPLHF. This chain joins TRBV30 and TRBJ1-6; D possibly corresponds to TRBD1 (5 bases). Trimming stripped 0 bases from V and 7 bases from J, with 7 bases between. CDR3 size: 13 residues. CDR1 is GTSNPN, CDR2 SVGIG, per germline (reference sequence).

This clone was recorded once. The chain links TRBV25-1 to TRBJ2-5, with TRBD2 as a possible D gene (8 bases). The CDR3 totals 14 residues. Trimming took 8 bases from V and 5 from J, leaving 18 bases between them. Germline loops: CDR1 MGHDK, CDR2 SYGVNS. The CDR3 reads CASGAGGRGETQYF. As DNA, the CDR3 is TGTGCCAGCGGGGCGGGAGGCAGGGGGGAGACCCAGTACTTC.

The chain is built from TRBV27 and TRBJ2-7; no clear D. Germline V lookup: CDR1 MNHEY, CDR2 SMNVEV (reference sequence). The CDR3 has 12 amino acids. V lost 5 bases, J lost 2 bases, and 7 bases lay in between. This chain's CDR3 is CASSPPPYEQYF. CDR3 coding DNA: TGTGCCAGCAGTCCCCCCCCCTACGAGCAGTACTTC.

The chain has TRBV7-9 and TRBJ2-2; TRBD1 matches 10 bases. The junction had 7 bases not matched to a gene; V was cut back by 4 bases and J by 5 bases. The CDR3 loop spans 16 amino acids. Germline loops: CDR1 SEHNR, CDR2 FQNEAQ (reference sequence). The CDR3 loop is CASSSTGGVLTGELFF. The CDR3 DNA is TGTGCCAGCAGCTCGACAGGGGGCGTATTGACCGGGGAGCTGTTTTTT.